The clone carrying this T cell receptor (beta chain) was picked up a small number of times. This record belongs to a study of blood T cell repertoires in COVID-19. How the authors handled the data: Estimates of nucleated cell counts were drawn from the amplification of reference gene primers. Sequencing used immunoSEQ multiplex PCR; TCRdb keeps in-frame clones, though not all of them. The V and J calls and clone size come from that table; D and trimming were worked out from the DNA. Here the sample spans around 270,000 clones, roughly 90% being singletons. This TCR was sampled from a young man with acute or convalescent COVID-19. Material: peripheral blood.

CDR3 in amino acids: CASSSTPGQGTTQYF. In DNA, the CDR3 is TGCGCCAGCAGCTCAACCCCCGGACAGGGCACGACCCAGTACTTC. The chain links TRBV5-1 to TRBJ2-5; TRBD1 aligns across 8 bases. Trimming cost V 3 bases and J 7 bases; bases outside gene matches: 11. This CDR3 region has 15 residues. Germline V gene sequence: CDR1 SGHRS, CDR2 YFSETQ.